The subject of this entry is one T cell receptor (beta chain). The record originates from a study of blood T cells in healthy people across ages. In germline, CDR1 is SGDLS, CDR2 YYNGEE. The CDR3 has 16 amino acids. The V end lost 3 bases, the J end lost 0 bases, and 12 bases lay between the germline ends. Using a J-beta primer mix together with a sample-barcoded 5' primer, a second PCR was run for about 6 to 11 cycles. TCRdb re-analysed the 5' RACE reads in MiXCR, keeping a single row per CDR3 protein. The table includes about 800,000 distinct CDR3 sequences, more than 20% detected once. This same sample was also taken into another study, of T cells of mothers and their children.

Sequencing was performed on blood. The clonotype originates from a boy under 18 in good health. The chain links TRBV9 to TRBJ1-4; D call uncertain. The CDR3 DNA follows: TGTGCCAGCAGCGGGAGGACGGGATCAACTAATGAAAAACTGTTTTTT. Encoded protein: CASSGRTGSTNEKLFF.